One sample yielded the 22 T cell receptor beta chains listed below, sequenced in a study of blood T cell repertoires in COVID-19. The method was immunoSEQ multiplex PCR; TCRdb's version includes in-frame clones alone and lacks a portion of them. The repertoire holds around 300,000 clones, around 86% seen once, with 1% in the top ten. The sequencing sample was made of peripheral blood. Receptor source: a man aged 50-60 years with active or convalescent COVID-19.

This clone has just one count. The rearrangement links TRBV6-2 or TRBV6-3 to TRBJ1-4; D remains unclear. The germline V gene has CDR1 MNHEY and CDR2 SVGEGT. V was clipped by 2 bases and J by 7 bases, with 14 bases between them. There are 15 residues in the CDR3. The CDR3 DNA reads TGTGCCAGCAGTTACAGCGGCTATGAGGGTGAAAAACTGTTTTTT. It yields the protein CASSYSGYEGEKLFF.

The chain recombines TRBV7-8 with TRBJ1-4, with no clear D. The CDR3 loop spans 14 amino acids. The V end lost 5 bases, the J end lost 1 base, and 8 bases lay between the germline ends. Germline loops: CDR1 SGHVS, CDR2 FQNEAQ. The CDR3 here is CASSLGRTNEKLFF. CDR3 DNA sequence: TGTGCCAGCAGCCTTGGCAGAACTAATGAAAAACTGTTTTTT.

The chain has TRBV18 and TRBJ2-3, with D perhaps matching TRBD2 (5 bases). CDR3 length: 17 amino acids. Germline V gives CDR1 KGHSH, CDR2 LQKENI. V was cut by 0 bases and J by 2 bases, with 15 bases left in between. CDR3 region: CASSPPDGVRPTDTQYF. For the CDR3, the DNA is TGTGCCAGCTCACCACCAGACGGGGTCCGTCCCACAGATACGCAGTATTTT.

The chain combines TRBV28 with TRBJ1-1, with D perhaps matching TRBD1 (6 bases). This CDR3 has 14 amino acids. CDR1 is MDHEN, CDR2 SYDVKM, per germline. Deletions cut 7 bases from V and 7 bases from J, with 19 bases between. CDR3 bases: TGTGCCAGCACCACTTCGGGGGGGGCGTTTGAAGCTTTCTTT. This encodes CASTTSGGAFEAFF.

The rearrangement joins TRBV6-2 or TRBV6-3 to TRBJ2-1; 9 bases line up with TRBD2. Losses at the gene ends were 0 bases for V and 6 bases for J; bases not matched to a gene: 15. Germline V gene lookup returns CDR1 MNHEY and CDR2 SVGEGT. CDR3 size: 19 residues. CDR3 loop: CASSYSHAGGPLYPNEQFF. Here the CDR3 DNA reads TGTGCCAGCAGTTACTCGCACGCGGGGGGGCCATTGTACCCCAATGAGCAGTTCTTC.

This clone showed up just a few times. DNA for the CDR3: TGTGCCAGCAGCAGGCTAGCGGGGGAAGAGACCCAGTACTTC. Translated: CASSRLAGEETQYF. This chain uses TRBV9 with TRBJ2-5, with 10 bases matching TRBD2. The CDR3 has 14 amino acids. The trim removed 4 bases at V and 3 bases at J, leaving 3 bases unmatched. Germline V lookup: CDR1 SGDLS, CDR2 YYNGEE.

Turning to this clone: The same CDR3 can be traced to other DNA sequences in this sample. V and J are TRBV11-2 and TRBJ2-7; perhaps TRBD1 as D (5 bases). Trimming cost V 1 base and J 2 bases, with 6 bases left between them. CDR3 size: 13 residues. CDR1 is SGHAT and CDR2 is FQNNGV in the germline V gene. The CDR3 DNA reads TGTGCCAGCAGCTTAGGGGGCCCCTACGAGCAGTACTTC. It yields the protein CASSLGGPYEQYF.

This clone was counted a few times. The genes are TRBV28 and TRBJ1-2; 10 bases are a match to TRBD1. Germline-derived CDR1 and CDR2 are MDHEN and SYDVKM. This CDR3 comprises 15 residues. With V trimmed by 6 bases and J by 2 bases, 6 bases remained unmatched. CDR3 coding DNA: TGTGCCAGCAGCCCGGTGGGACAGGGGAACTATGGCTACACCTTC. Translation: CASSPVGQGNYGYTF.

The chain uses TRBV5-4 and TRBJ1-1, with 10 bases fitting TRBD1. The CDR3 contains 14 residues. V lost 2 bases and J lost 8; bases outside the gene matches: 6. CDR1 is SGHNT, CDR2 YYREEE, per germline (reference sequence). CDR3 DNA: TGTGCCAGCAGCTTACCGGACAGGGGGGCCGAAGCTTTCTTT. Encoded protein: CASSLPDRGAEAFF.

The chain employs TRBV6-5 and TRBJ2-1, with TRBD1 matching 8 bases. This CDR3 comprises 13 residues. V dropped 4 bases and J dropped 15; count of bases not matched to a gene: 11. Germline V lookup: CDR1 MNHEY, CDR2 SVGAGI. The CDR3 nucleotides are TGTGCCAGCAGTTGGGACAGGCTTACCATCCCGTTCTTC. This translates into CASSWDRLTIPFF.

The genes are TRBV19 and TRBJ2-1, with TRBD2 matching 10 bases. The trim removed 10 bases at V and 6 bases at J, leaving 15 bases unmatched. Per the germline V gene, CDR1 is LNHDA and CDR2 is SQIVND (reference sequence). CDR3 size: 16 residues. The CDR3 nucleotides are TGTGCCACAAAAATAGGGAGTCTAGCGGGAGTCAATGAGCAGTTCTTC. Translating gives CATKIGSLAGVNEQFF.

This clone has just a few counts. The gene calls are TRBV19 and TRBJ1-4; D gene uncertain. The V end lost 5 bases, the J end lost 10 bases, and 17 bases lay between the germline ends. Germline V gene lookup returns CDR1 LNHDA and CDR2 SQIVND (reference sequence). This CDR3 is built from 14 residues. CDR3 sequence: CASSPRPGSGKLFF. The CDR3 nucleotides read TGTGCCAGTAGTCCGAGACCCGGTTCGGGAAAACTGTTTTTT.

The chain combines TRBV19 with TRBJ2-4; D is perhaps TRBD1 (6 bases). This CDR3 spans 14 amino acids. Per germline, CDR1 LNHDA and CDR2 SQIVND (reference sequence). V was shortened by 1 base and J by 12 bases, with 16 bases between the two germline ends. Here the CDR3 reads CASSIGPGQKTQYF. The CDR3 DNA reads as TGTGCCAGTAGTATAGGGCCGGGACAAAAAACTCAGTACTTC.

The V and J genes are TRBV7-8 and TRBJ1-2; 8 nucleotides line up with TRBD1. Germline values: CDR1 SGHVS, CDR2 FQNEAQ. Trimming cost V 1 base and J 4 bases; bases outside gene matches: 8. This CDR3 region has 16 residues. CDR3 in amino acids: CASSLGQTGDRYGYTF. CDR3 sequence (DNA): TGTGCCAGCAGCTTAGGTCAGACAGGGGACCGCTATGGCTACACCTTC.

J is TRBJ1-2 and V is TRBV19; 7 bases are shared with TRBD1. This CDR3 is built from 14 residues. Germline V gene data show CDR1 as LNHDA and CDR2 as SQIVND (reference sequence). The J segment lost 3 bases and the V segment lost 7 bases, leaving 8 bases of the junction unmatched. CDR3 residues: CASKRQGEDYGYTF. The CDR3, as DNA: TGTGCCAGTAAGAGACAGGGTGAAGACTATGGCTACACCTTC.

This sequence joins TRBV5-5 and TRBJ2-4; 7 nucleotides align to TRBD1. Germline values: CDR1 SGHKS, CDR2 YYEKEE (reference sequence). J was trimmed by 0 bases and V by 5 bases; bases with no gene match: 8. The CDR3 loop spans 16 amino acids. CDR3 nucleotide sequence: TGTGCCAGCAGTCAACGGTGGACAGGAGCCAAAAACATTCAGTACTTC. Its protein product is CASSQRWTGAKNIQYF.

Here the CDR3 DNA reads TGTGCCAGCAGCCTCCAGTCTGGGGCCAACGTCCTGACTTTC. Encoded protein: CASSLQSGANVLTF. The chain joins TRBV3-1 (or the pseudogene TRBV3-2) to TRBJ2-6, with D uncertain. Germline V gene lookup returns CDR1 LGHDT and CDR2 YNNKEL (reference sequence). The CDR3 sequence is 14 residues long. Trimming pared 4 bases from V and 1 base from J, leaving 5 bases between.

The chain couples TRBV18 to TRBJ1-2; a possible D gene is TRBD1 (5 bases). In germline, CDR1 is KGHSH, CDR2 LQKENI. CDR3 size: 15 residues. The V gene lost 3 bases and the J gene lost 4 bases, with 15 bases spanning the gap. The CDR3 DNA reads as TGTGCCAGCTCACCCTCTAGTGACAGCGTCTATGGCTACACCTTC. Translated, it gives CASSPSSDSVYGYTF.

Written as DNA, the CDR3 is TGTGCCAGCTCACCGACAGCACAAGAGACCCAGTACTTC. Translating gives CASSPTAQETQYF. V and J are TRBV18 and TRBJ2-5; TRBD1 might be the D (5 bases). V shed 3 bases and J shed 2 bases, with 7 bases lying between them. The CDR3 extends over 13 amino acids. Looked up from germline, CDR1 is KGHSH and CDR2 is LQKENI.

The rearrangement joins TRBV7-9 to TRBJ1-2; D is unresolved. This CDR3 comprises 11 residues. The germline V gene has CDR1 SEHNR and CDR2 FQNEAQ (reference sequence). The ends were cut back, 5 bases at V and 8 bases at J, with 9 bases in the middle. CDR3 bases: TGTGCCAGCAGCCAGGAACGCGGCTACACCTTC. It is translated as CASSQERGYTF. Looking up the rest from reference TRBV7-9 and TRBJ1-2 gives the full variable domain: DTGVSQNPRHKITKRGQNVTFRCDPISEHNRLYWYRQTLGQGPEFLTYFQNEAQLEKSRLLSDRFSAERPKGSFSTLEIQRTEQGDSAMYLCASSQERGYTFGSGTRLTVV.

This chain links TRBV3-1 (or the pseudogene TRBV3-2) with TRBJ2-5, with unresolved D. Germline assignment: CDR1 LGHDT and CDR2 YNNKEL (reference sequence). This CDR3 has 17 amino acids. Trimming removed 2 bases at V and 1 base at J, with 17 bases between. The CDR3 nucleotides are TGTGCCAGCAGCCAAAACCCCCCCCGGGTACGCCAAGAGACCCAGTACTTC. Translation: CASSQNPPRVRQETQYF.

The rearrangement joins TRBV5-5 to TRBJ2-1; TRBD2 is a possible D gene (8 bases). The germline V and J ends were trimmed by 4 bases and 4 bases, with 18 bases remaining between them. Germline loops: CDR1 SGHKS, CDR2 YYEKEE (reference sequence). The CDR3 has 16 amino acids. The DNA for the CDR3 is TGTGCCAGCAGCGGAGGGGACAGCGGGGGTTACAATGAGCAGTTCTTC. Translation: CASSGGDSGGYNEQFF.